Reported below is one T cell receptor beta chain. Its matching antigen is unknown. The CDR3 is 15 amino acids. Losses at the gene ends were 6 bases for V and 0 bases for J; bases not matched to a gene: 5. TCRdb re-analysed the RT-PCR reads in MiXCR, keeping a single row per CDR3 protein. The sample contains about 150,000 distinct CDR3 sequences, about 10% of which appear only once. The source of the sample is a study of response to subunit inactivated influenza vaccine. Findings and limits, study-wide: T cells newly recruited by each seasonal influenza vaccination are few, the authors suggested.

This rearrangement joins TRBV12-3 or TRBV12-4 to TRBJ2-5; TRBD1 aligns across 9 bases. The source material was CD8+ T cells sorted from PBMCs, sampled around 25 months after vaccination. The clonotype was recovered from a man in his fifties or sixties who received an inactivated influenza vaccine. CDR3 in amino acids: CASRRQGVYQETQYF. The CDR3 nucleotides read TGTGCCAGCAGACGACAGGGGGTGTACCAAGAGACCCAGTACTTC.